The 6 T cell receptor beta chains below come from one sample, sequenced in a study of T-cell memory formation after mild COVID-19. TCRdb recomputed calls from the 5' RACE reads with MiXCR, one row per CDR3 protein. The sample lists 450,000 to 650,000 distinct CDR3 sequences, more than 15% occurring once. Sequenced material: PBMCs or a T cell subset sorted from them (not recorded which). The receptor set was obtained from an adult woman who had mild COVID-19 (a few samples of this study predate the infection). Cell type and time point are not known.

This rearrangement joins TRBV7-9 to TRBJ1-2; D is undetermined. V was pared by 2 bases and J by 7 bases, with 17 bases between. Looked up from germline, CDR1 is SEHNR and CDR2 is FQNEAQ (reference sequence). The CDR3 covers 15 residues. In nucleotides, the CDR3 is TGTGCCAGCAGCTTACTCCCCCGGACCGCCTCTGGCTACACCTTC. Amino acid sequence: CASSLLPRTASGYTF.

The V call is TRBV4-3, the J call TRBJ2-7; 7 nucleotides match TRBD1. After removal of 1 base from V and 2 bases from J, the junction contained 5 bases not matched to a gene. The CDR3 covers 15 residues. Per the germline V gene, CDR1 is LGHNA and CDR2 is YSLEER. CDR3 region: CASSQAGTETYEQYF. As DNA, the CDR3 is TGCGCCAGCAGCCAAGCCGGGACAGAAACCTACGAGCAGTACTTC.

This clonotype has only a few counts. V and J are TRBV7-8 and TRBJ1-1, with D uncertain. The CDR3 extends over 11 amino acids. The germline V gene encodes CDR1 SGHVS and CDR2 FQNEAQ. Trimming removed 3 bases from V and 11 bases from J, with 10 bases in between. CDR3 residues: CASSLVGLAFF. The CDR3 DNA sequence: TGTGCCAGCAGCTTGGTCGGGTTGGCTTTCTTT.

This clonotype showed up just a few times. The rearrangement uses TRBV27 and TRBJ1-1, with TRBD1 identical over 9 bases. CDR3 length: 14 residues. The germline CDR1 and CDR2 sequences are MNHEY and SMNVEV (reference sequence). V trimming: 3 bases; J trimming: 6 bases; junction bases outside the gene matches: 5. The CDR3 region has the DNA TGTGCCAGCAGTTTTTCACAGGGGGCGCCTGAAGCTTTCTTT. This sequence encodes CASSFSQGAPEAFF.

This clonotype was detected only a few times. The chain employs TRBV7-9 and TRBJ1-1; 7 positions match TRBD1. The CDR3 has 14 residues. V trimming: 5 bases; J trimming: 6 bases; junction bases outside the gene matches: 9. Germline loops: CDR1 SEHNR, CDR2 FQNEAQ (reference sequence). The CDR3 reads CASSQRGGIAEAFF. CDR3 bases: TGTGCCAGCAGCCAACGAGGGGGCATCGCTGAAGCTTTCTTT. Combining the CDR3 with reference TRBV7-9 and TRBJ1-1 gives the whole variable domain DTGVSQNPRHKITKRGQNVTFRCDPISEHNRLYWYRQTLGQGPEFLTYFQNEAQLEKSRLLSDRFSAERPKGSFSTLEIQRTEQGDSAMYLCASSQRGGIAEAFFGQGTRLTVV.

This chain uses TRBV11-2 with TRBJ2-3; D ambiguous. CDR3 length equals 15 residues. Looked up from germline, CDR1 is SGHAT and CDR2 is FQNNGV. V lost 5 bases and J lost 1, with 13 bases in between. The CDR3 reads CASSAHRIGTDTQYF. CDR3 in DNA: TGTGCCAGCAGCGCCCACCGTATCGGCACAGATACGCAGTATTTT.